These T cell receptor beta chains were read from a single sample in a study of blood T cell repertoires in COVID-19. Clones were read by immunoSEQ multiplex PCR, and TCRdb kept only the in-frame ones, dropping some. The sample lists about 160,000 clones, about 90% seen once, with approximately 2.8% in the top ten. Sequenced: peripheral blood. These receptors came from a man aged 55 to 70 with acute or convalescent COVID-19. Both conserved end residues are part of each CDR3. Each record gives: J gene, clone size, V gene, D gene, CDR3 length, CDR3 DNA, CDR3 protein. A D gene is named only where the DNA matches it firmly. A clone size is listed for some rows: how often the clone was seen (once, few, many), or a class if it is expanded.

>TRBJ1-5|once|TRBV10-3|-|12
TGTGCCATCAGTGGGCCCAATCAGCCCCAGCATTTT
CAISGPNQPQHF
>TRBJ1-4|-|TRBV7-2|TRBD1|15
TGTGCCAGCAGCTTATTCGGGACAGGTGCTGAAAAACTGTTTTTT
CASSLFGTGAEKLFF
>TRBJ2-5|-|TRBV29-1|-|13
TGCAGCGTTGAAAAGACAGCCAAAGAGACCCAGTACTTC
CSVEKTAKETQYF
>TRBJ2-7|-|TRBV5-1|-|15
TGCGCCAGCAGGTATTGGCCTAGCGACTCCTACGAGCAGTACTTC
CASRYWPSDSYEQYF
>TRBJ1-1|-|TRBV19|TRBD1|18
TGTGCCAGTAGTATCCGAGGCTACGGGGGACAGCCGAACACTGAAGCTTTCTTT
CASSIRGYGGQPNTEAFF
>TRBJ2-2|-|TRBV20-1|TRBD2|13
TGCAGTGCTAGTAGCGGGGGCGCCGGGGAGCTGTTTTTT
CSASSGGAGELFF
>TRBJ1-5|once|TRBV4-1|-|17
TGCGCCAGCAGCCCCCTGCGGCAGGGTTATAGCAATCAGCCCCAGCATTTT
CASSPLRQGYSNQPQHF
>TRBJ1-2|-|TRBV10-1|-|17
TGCGCCAGCAGTGGGCGAGTTACGACAAGACGAAACTATGGCTACACCTTC
CASSGRVTTRRNYGYTF
>TRBJ1-2|-|TRBV19|-|14
TGTGCCAGTAACATGGGGGGGACTGGCTATGGCTACACCTTC
CASNMGGTGYGYTF
>TRBJ1-2|-|TRBV6-5|-|13
TGTGCCAGCAGGGGACAATCTAACTATGGCTACACCTTC
CASRGQSNYGYTF
>TRBJ1-5|-|TRBV5-6|TRBD1|15
TGTGCCAGCAGCCTCCGGGACAGGGTAAATCAGCCCCAGCATTTT
CASSLRDRVNQPQHF
>TRBJ1-1|-|TRBV5-4|-|17
TGTGCCAGCAGCTCGTCATGGCGGGGGGGTCGGGACACTGAAGCTTTCTTT
CASSSSWRGGRDTEAFF
>TRBJ2-3|-|TRBV10-3|TRBD2|15
TGTGCCATCAGTGAGTCGCCTGGACTAGATGATACGCAGTATTTT
CAISESPGLDDTQYF
>TRBJ1-6|-|TRBV6-2/TRBV6-3|-|14
TGTGCCAGCAGCTGGACTCTGGTTGGGTCACCCCTCCACTTT
CASSWTLVGSPLHF
>TRBJ2-5|-|TRBV7-2|TRBD2|13
TGTGCCAGCAGCTTATCCGGGGGGGTGACCCAGTACTTC
CASSLSGGVTQYF
>TRBJ2-1|-|TRBV21-1|-|14
TGTGCCAGCAGCAAAGTAGTAATTAGGCGAGGGCAGTTCTTC
CASSKVVIRRGQFF
>TRBJ2-7|-|TRBV5-6|-|13
TGTGCCAGCAGGCGTAAGGACATCGGGGAGCAGTACTTC
CASRRKDIGEQYF
>TRBJ2-7|-|TRBV27|TRBD1|15
TGTGCCAGCAGTCCATCGACAGGGGGCCCCTACGAGCAGTACTTC
CASSPSTGGPYEQYF
>TRBJ1-1|-|TRBV19|-|13
TGTGCCAGTAGCCTCGGGATAAACACTGAAGCTTTCTTT
CASSLGINTEAFF
>TRBJ1-2|-|TRBV5-5|-|13
TGTGCCAGCAGCTTTCAGGCTAACTATGGCTACACCTTC
CASSFQANYGYTF
>TRBJ1-1|-|TRBV7-9|TRBD1|16
TGTGCCAGCAGCCCACAACCGGGACAGGGGAACACTGAAGCTTTCTTT
CASSPQPGQGNTEAFF
>TRBJ2-5|once|TRBV4-1|-|16
TGCGCCAGCAGCCAAGGACATTCGGAAATCCCTGAGACCCAGTACTTC
CASSQGHSEIPETQYF
>TRBJ2-2|-|TRBV5-4|-|16
TGTGCCAGCAGCTTGGTTTCCAGGGCCGGAACCGGGGAGCTGTTTTTT
CASSLVSRAGTGELFF
>TRBJ2-3|-|TRBV11-3|-|15
TGTGCCAGCAGCGACCGGGGTAAGGCTCCAGATACGCAGTATTTT
CASSDRGKAPDTQYF
>TRBJ2-4|-|TRBV4-1|-|13
TGCGCCAGCAGCGGGGGGGCTCGGAACATTCAGTACTTC
CASSGGARNIQYF
>TRBJ1-5|-|TRBV29-1|TRBD1|15
TGCAGCGTTGGATTGACAGGGGATAGCAATCAGCCCCAGCATTTT
CSVGLTGDSNQPQHF
>TRBJ1-2|-|TRBV11-3|-|17
TGTGCCAGCAGCTTATCAGGAGGGGCGGGGAAGATTGGTGGCTACACCTTC
CASSLSGGAGKIGGYTF
>TRBJ2-7|once|TRBV5-1|-|12
TGCGCCAGCAGCTCCCGGGACTACGAGCAGTACTTC
CASSSRDYEQYF
>TRBJ1-4|-|TRBV27|TRBD1|14
TGTGCCAGCAGGTCTACCGGGACAGAGGCAAAACTGTTTTTT
CASRSTGTEAKLFF
>TRBJ1-2|few|TRBV7-9|-|15
TGTGCCAGCAGCTTAATGGCAGGGGTTAACTATGGCTACACCTTC
CASSLMAGVNYGYTF
>TRBJ1-5|-|TRBV6-6|-|13
TGTGCCAGCAGTTCCCAACAGGGACAGCCCCAGCATTTT
CASSSQQGQPQHF
>TRBJ2-6|-|TRBV9|-|20
TGTGCCAGCAGCGCCCCGACAGGACAAAGCCCTCACTCTGGGGCCAACGTCCTGACTTTC
CASSAPTGQSPHSGANVLTF
>TRBJ1-6|-|TRBV11-3|TRBD1|20
TGTGCCAGCAGCTTAGACGACCGCCGGGACAGGAGGGCCTATAATTCACCCCTCCACTTT
CASSLDDRRDRRAYNSPLHF
>TRBJ1-2|-|TRBV4-1|TRBD1|17
TGCGCCAGCAGCCAGGGCGCGGGACAGACTACTAACTATGGCTACACCTTC
CASSQGAGQTTNYGYTF
>TRBJ1-1|-|TRBV9|-|14
TGTGCCAGCAGCCTACGCGGAGGGAACACTGAAGCTTTCTTT
CASSLRGGNTEAFF
>TRBJ1-1|-|TRBV5-1|TRBD1|16
TGCGCCAGCAGCCAACGACAGGGCGGGGTACGGGCTGAAGCTTTCTTT
CASSQRQGGVRAEAFF
>TRBJ1-4|-|TRBV18|TRBD1|15
TGTGCCAGCTCACCTCGACAGGGGCCGGTTGAAAAACTGTTTTTT
CASSPRQGPVEKLFF
>TRBJ1-3|-|TRBV6-1|-|17
TGTGCCAGCAGTAAAGGGACAACTCTTCCCTCTGGAAACACCATATATTTT
CASSKGTTLPSGNTIYF
>TRBJ1-2|-|TRBV6-5|-|13
TGTGCCAGCAGTCCAAGGAGTAGCTATGGCTACACCTTC
CASSPRSSYGYTF
>TRBJ1-5|-|TRBV5-1|-|13
TGCGCCAGCAGCTTGGCCGGGGTCCCGCCCCAGCATTTT
CASSLAGVPPQHF
>TRBJ1-5|-|TRBV21-1|-|16
TGTGCCAGCACTAGTGACGGCGACTATAGCAATCAGCCCCAGCATTTT
CASTSDGDYSNQPQHF
>TRBJ2-1|-|TRBV11-2|TRBD2|19
TGTGCCAGCAGCTTATCAATAGCGGGGGGGCAGAGCTCCTACAATGAGCAGTTCTTC
CASSLSIAGGQSSYNEQFF